The T cell receptor (beta chain) under discussion was sequenced for a study of blood T cells in healthy people across ages. CDR1 is LNHDA and CDR2 is SQIVND in the germline V gene (reference sequence). Between the trimmed V and J ends, which lost 1 base and 2 bases, there was a span of 11 bases. The CDR3 is 15 amino acids. The second PCR ran roughly 7 to 12 cycles with a sample-barcoded 5' primer and J-beta primers. TCRdb analysed the 5' RACE reads with MiXCR anew, one entry per CDR3 protein. The sample lists 700,000 to 900,000 distinct CDR3 sequences; approximately 24% were seen once. The donors, healthy Caucasians from Russia, were aged roughly 6 to 90. General study points: PBMCs left unsorted prevented a conclusive naive versus antigen-experienced comparison.

A note on this clonotype: Its specificity is not known.

This sample was also put to use in a study of T cells of mothers and their children.

This chain links TRBV19 with TRBJ2-5, with D tentatively TRBD1 or TRBD2 (5 bases each). The clonotype was recovered from a boy aged 5-17 years in good health. Sequencing was carried out using blood. DNA of the CDR3: TGTGCCAGTAGTATAGGGGGACGCCAGCAAGAGACCCAGTACTTC. Protein sequence: CASSIGGRQQETQYF.